These 2 T cell receptor beta chains share one sample of origin, sequenced in a study of identical twins. TCRdb redid the calling of the 5' RACE reads with MiXCR, one entry per CDR3 protein. In the table there are 600,000 to 850,000 distinct CDR3 sequences, about 20% of which are singletons. This sample was also put to use in a study of T cells expressing NK-cell markers.

Input material: PBMCs. The receptor set was obtained from a young woman in good health.

V is TRBV20-1 and J is TRBJ2-3; D is uncertain. V shed 2 bases and J shed 5 bases, with 5 bases lying between them. The CDR3 loop spans 11 amino acids. The germline gives CDR1 DFQATT, CDR2 SNEGSKA (reference sequence). CDR3 sequence (DNA): TGCAGTGCTAGATTTATAGATACGCAGTATTTT. Protein: CSARFIDTQYF.

This clonotype was seen only a few times. The chain is built from TRBV27 and TRBJ2-3; tentatively, D is TRBD1 (6 bases). CDR1 is MNHEY, CDR2 SMNVEV, per germline (reference sequence). CDR3 length: 18 residues. Trimming removed 4 bases from V and 1 base from J, with 21 bases in between. The CDR3 DNA sequence: TGTGCCAGCAGTTCAAGGGGGATGGGGGTTCGGGGCACAGATACGCAGTATTTT. This sequence encodes CASSSRGMGVRGTDTQYF.